The text below deals with one T cell receptor beta chain. Its target is not known. PCR used 60 Vbeta primers and 13 Jbeta primers. The table came from immunoSEQ multiplex PCR; TCRdb's copy has only in-frame clones and leaves some out. The table has around 90,000 clones, about 68% seen once. The sample is drawn from a study of cytomegalovirus exposure and HLA in healthy donors. Study in general: Researchers previously reported finding about 110 million unique TCR beta sequences from 170 million or so T cells. Notes on the study in general: Immune exposure information comprised only CMV serostatus. Evidence from a later analysis indicated that most CMV-associated TCR beta chains looked HLA-restricted.

Trimming left V 3 bases short and J 1 base short, with 8 bases between. This CDR3 comprises 14 residues. CDR1 LGHNA and CDR2 YSLEER come from the germline V gene. This TCR was sampled from a human donor in good health. The J gene is TRBJ2-3, the V gene TRBV4-3; the D is unclear. The specimen was PBMCs. CDR3 residues: CASSHVPGTDTQYF. For the CDR3, the DNA is TGCGCCAGCAGCCACGTCCCCGGCACAGATACGCAGTATTTT.